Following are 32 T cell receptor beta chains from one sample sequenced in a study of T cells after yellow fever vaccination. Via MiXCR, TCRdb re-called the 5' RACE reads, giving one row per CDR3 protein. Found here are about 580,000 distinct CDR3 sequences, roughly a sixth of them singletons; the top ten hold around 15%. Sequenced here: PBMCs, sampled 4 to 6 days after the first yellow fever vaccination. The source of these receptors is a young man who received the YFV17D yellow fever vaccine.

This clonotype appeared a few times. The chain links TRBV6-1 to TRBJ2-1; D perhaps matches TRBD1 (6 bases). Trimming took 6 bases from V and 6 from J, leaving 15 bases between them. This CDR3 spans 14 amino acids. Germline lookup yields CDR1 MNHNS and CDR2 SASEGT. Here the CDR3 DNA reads TGTGCCAGCAGGGACAGAACTAGGGGCAATGAGCAGTTCTTC. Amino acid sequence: CASRDRTRGNEQFF.

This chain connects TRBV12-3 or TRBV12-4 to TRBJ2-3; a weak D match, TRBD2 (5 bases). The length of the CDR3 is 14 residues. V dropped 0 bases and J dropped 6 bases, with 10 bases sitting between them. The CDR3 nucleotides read TGTGCCAGCAGTTTAGCCGGAGGAAGGGATACGCAGTATTTT. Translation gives CASSLAGGRDTQYF.

The CDR3 sequence is CASSQDGAGVTDTQYF. The CDR3 bases are TGCGCCAGCAGCCAAGATGGAGCGGGTGTAACAGATACGCAGTATTTT. The gene calls are TRBV4-3 and TRBJ2-3; maybe TRBD2 (6 bases). Trimming cost V 0 bases and J 3 bases, with 13 bases left between them. Germline V gene sequence: CDR1 LGHNA, CDR2 YSLEER. The CDR3 spans 16 residues.

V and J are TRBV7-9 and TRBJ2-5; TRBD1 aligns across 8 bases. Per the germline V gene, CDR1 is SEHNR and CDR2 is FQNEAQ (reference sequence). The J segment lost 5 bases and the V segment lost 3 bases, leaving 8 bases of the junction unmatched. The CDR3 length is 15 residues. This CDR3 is CASSFLGQGKETQYF. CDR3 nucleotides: TGTGCCAGCAGCTTCCTCGGACAGGGCAAGGAGACCCAGTACTTC.

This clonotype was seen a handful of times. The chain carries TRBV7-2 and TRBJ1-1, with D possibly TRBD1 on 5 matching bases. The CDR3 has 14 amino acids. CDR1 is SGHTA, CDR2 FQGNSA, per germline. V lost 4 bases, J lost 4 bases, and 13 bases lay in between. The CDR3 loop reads CASSSNGGVTEAFF. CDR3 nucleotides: TGTGCCAGCAGCTCCAACGGGGGGGTCACTGAAGCTTTCTTT.

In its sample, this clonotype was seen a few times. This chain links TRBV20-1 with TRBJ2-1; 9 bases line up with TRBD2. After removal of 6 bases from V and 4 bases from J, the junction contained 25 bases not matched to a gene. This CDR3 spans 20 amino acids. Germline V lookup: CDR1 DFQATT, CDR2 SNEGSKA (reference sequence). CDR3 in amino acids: CSALSPGRLAGSSGYNEQFF. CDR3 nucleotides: TGCAGTGCCCTAAGTCCAGGGAGGCTAGCGGGGTCGTCGGGTTACAATGAGCAGTTCTTC.

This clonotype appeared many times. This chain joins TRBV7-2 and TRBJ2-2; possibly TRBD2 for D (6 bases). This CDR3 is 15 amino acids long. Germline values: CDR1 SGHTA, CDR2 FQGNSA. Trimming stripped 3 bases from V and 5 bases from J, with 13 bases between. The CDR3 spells CASSFGGRVTGELFF. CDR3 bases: TGTGCCAGCAGCTTCGGGGGAAGGGTAACCGGGGAGCTGTTTTTT.

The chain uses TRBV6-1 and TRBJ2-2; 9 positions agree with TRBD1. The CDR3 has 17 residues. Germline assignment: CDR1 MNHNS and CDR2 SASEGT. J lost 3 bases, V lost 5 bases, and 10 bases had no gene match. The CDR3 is CASSRTGDNRDTGELFF. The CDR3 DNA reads TGTGCCAGCAGTCGGACAGGGGATAATAGGGACACCGGGGAGCTGTTTTTT.

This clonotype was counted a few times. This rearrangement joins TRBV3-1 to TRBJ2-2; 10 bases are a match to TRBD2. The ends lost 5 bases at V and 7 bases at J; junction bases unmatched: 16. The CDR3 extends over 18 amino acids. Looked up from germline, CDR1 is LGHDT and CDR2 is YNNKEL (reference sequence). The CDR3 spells CASSETLAGGPDGGELFF. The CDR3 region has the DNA TGTGCCAGCAGCGAGACTTTAGCGGGGGGCCCCGACGGCGGGGAGCTGTTTTTT.

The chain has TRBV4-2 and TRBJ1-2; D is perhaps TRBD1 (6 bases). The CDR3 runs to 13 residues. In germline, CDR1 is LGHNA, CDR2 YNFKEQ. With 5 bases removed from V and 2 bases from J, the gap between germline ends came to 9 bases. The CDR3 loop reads CASSVQGNYGYTF. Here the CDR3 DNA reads TGTGCCAGCAGCGTCCAGGGGAACTATGGCTACACCTTC.

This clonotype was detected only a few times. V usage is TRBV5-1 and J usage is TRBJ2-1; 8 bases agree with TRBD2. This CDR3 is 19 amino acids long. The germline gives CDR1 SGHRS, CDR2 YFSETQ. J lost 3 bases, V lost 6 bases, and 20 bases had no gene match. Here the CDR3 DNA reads TGCGCCAGCACACAAACCCCAGGCCTTTTCGCGGGGGGCTACAATGAGCAGTTCTTC. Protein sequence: CASTQTPGLFAGGYNEQFF.

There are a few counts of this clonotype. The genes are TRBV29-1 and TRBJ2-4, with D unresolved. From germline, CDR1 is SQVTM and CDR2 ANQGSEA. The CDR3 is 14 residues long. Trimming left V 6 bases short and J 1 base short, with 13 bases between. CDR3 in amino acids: CSVGYSSAKNIQYF. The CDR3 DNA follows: TGCAGCGTGGGGTACAGTTCTGCCAAAAACATTCAGTACTTC.

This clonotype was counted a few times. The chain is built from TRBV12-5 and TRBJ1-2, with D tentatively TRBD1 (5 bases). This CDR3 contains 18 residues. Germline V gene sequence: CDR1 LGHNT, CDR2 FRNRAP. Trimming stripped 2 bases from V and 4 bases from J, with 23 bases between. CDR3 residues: CASGLTGDGDGDRYGYTF. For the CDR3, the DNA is TGTGCTAGTGGTTTGACGGGTGATGGGGACGGTGATCGCTATGGCTACACCTTC.

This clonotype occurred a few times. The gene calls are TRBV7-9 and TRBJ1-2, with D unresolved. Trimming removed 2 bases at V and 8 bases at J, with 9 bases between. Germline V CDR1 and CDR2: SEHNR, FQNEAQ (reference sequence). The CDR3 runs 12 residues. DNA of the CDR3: TGTGCCAGCAGCTTATATTTACCCGGCTACACCTTC. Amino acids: CASSLYLPGYTF. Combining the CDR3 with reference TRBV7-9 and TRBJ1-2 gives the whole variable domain DTGVSQNPRHKITKRGQNVTFRCDPISEHNRLYWYRQTLGQGPEFLTYFQNEAQLEKSRLLSDRFSAERPKGSFSTLEIQRTEQGDSAMYLCASSLYLPGYTFGSGTRLTVV.

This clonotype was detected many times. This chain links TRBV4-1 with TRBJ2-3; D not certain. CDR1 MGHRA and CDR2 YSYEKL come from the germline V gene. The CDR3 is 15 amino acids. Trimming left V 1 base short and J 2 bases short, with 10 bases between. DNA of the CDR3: TGCGCCAGCAGCCAAGGACACGAACTCACAGATACGCAGTATTTT. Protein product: CASSQGHELTDTQYF.

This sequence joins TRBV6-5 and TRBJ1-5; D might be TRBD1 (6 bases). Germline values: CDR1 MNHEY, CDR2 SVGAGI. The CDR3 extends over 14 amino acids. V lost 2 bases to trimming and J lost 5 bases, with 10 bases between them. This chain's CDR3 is CASSYGGGDQPQHF. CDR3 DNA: TGTGCCAGCAGTTACGGGGGGGGCGATCAGCCCCAGCATTTT.

In DNA, the CDR3 is TGTGCCAGCAGCCTCAACACCGGGACAGCCTCTACCAGGGCCAACGTCCTGACTTTC. This encodes CASSLNTGTASTRANVLTF. The chain joins TRBV3-1 to TRBJ2-6, with 7 nucleotides matching TRBD1. CDR1 and CDR2 from the germline V gene are LGHDT and YNNKEL (reference sequence). The V segment lost 4 bases and the J segment 5 bases; nucleotides outside the gene matches: 17. The CDR3 loop spans 19 amino acids. The full variable domain, with the rest looked up from reference TRBV3-1 and TRBJ2-6, is DTAVSQTPKYLVTQMGNDKSIKCEQNLGHDTMYWYKQDSKKFLKIMFSYNNKELIINETVPNRFSPKSPDKAHLNLHINSLELGDSAVYFCASSLNTGTASTRANVLTFGAGSRLTVL.

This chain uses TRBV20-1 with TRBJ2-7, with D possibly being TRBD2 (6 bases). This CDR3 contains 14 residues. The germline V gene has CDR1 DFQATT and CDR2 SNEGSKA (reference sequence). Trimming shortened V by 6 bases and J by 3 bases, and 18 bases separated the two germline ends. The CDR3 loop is CSAVPAGIDYEQYF. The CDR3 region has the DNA TGCAGTGCCGTCCCGGCGGGGATAGACTACGAGCAGTACTTC.

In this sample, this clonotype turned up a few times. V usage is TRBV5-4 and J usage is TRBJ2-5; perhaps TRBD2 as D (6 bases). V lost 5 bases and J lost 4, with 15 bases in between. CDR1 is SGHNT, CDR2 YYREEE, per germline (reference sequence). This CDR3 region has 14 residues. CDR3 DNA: TGTGCCAGCAGGATGGGGGAGGTACGAGAGACCCAGTACTTC. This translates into CASRMGEVRETQYF.

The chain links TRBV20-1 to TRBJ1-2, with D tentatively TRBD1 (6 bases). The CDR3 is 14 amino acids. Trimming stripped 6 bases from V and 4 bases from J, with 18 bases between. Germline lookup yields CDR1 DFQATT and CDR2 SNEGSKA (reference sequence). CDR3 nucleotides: TGCAGTGCGAGGCCGGGGGGCAGAAGCTATGGCTACACCTTC. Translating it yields CSARPGGRSYGYTF.

DNA for the CDR3: TGTGCCAGTAGCCACCCCAGGGGGATCTATGGCTACACCTTC. Its translation: CASSHPRGIYGYTF. This rearrangement joins TRBV19 to TRBJ1-2; 7 bases match TRBD1. V shed 6 bases, J shed 4 bases, and the junction held 8 bases outside the gene matches. The CDR3 loop spans 14 amino acids. Germline-derived CDR1 and CDR2 are LNHDA and SQIVND (reference sequence).

This chain's CDR3 is CASSLPSGPTDTQYF. DNA of the CDR3: TGTGCCAGCAGCTTGCCTTCCGGACCCACAGATACGCAGTATTTT. The chain links TRBV5-4 to TRBJ2-3; unclear D gene. The V gene lost 1 base and the J gene lost 2 bases, with 11 bases spanning the gap. This CDR3 has 15 residues. Germline-derived CDR1 and CDR2 are SGHNT and YYREEE (reference sequence).

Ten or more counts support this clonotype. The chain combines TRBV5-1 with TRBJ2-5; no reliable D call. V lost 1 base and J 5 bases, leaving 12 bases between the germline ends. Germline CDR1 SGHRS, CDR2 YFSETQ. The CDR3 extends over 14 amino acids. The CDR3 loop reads CASSLLPGGETQYF. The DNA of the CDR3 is TGCGCCAGCAGCTTGTTACCAGGCGGCGAGACCCAGTACTTC.

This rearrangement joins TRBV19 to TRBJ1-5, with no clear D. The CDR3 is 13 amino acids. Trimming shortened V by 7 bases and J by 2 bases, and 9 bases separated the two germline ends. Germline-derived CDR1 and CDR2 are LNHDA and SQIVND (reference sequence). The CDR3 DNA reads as TGTGCCAGTACGGTCTCCGGCAATCAGCCCCAGCATTTT. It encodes CASTVSGNQPQHF.

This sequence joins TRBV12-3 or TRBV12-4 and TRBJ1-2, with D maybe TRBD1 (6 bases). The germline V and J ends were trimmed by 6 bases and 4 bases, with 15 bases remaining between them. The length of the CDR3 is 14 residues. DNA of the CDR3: TGTGCCAGCAGCCGCATCAGGGGTAGCTATGGCTACACCTTC. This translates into CASSRIRGSYGYTF.

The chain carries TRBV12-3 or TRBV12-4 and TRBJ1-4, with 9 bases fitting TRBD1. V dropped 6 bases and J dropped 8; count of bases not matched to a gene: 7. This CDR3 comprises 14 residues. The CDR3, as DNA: TGTGCCAGCAGCCCTCGGGACAGGGAAGAAAAACTGTTTTTT. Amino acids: CASSPRDREEKLFF.

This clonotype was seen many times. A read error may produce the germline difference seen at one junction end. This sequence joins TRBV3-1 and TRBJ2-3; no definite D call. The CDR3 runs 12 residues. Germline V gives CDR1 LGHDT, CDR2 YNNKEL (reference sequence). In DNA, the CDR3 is TGCGCCAGCAGCCAAGTCTTAGATACGCAGTATTTT. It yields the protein CASSQVLDTQYF.

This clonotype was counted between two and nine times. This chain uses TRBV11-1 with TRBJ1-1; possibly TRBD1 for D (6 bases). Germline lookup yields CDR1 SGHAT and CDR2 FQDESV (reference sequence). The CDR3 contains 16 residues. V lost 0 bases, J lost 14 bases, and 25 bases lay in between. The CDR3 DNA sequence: TGTGCCAGCAGCTTAGCGCTGCGGGGGACACCTAAGGACGCATTCTTT. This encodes CASSLALRGTPKDAFF.

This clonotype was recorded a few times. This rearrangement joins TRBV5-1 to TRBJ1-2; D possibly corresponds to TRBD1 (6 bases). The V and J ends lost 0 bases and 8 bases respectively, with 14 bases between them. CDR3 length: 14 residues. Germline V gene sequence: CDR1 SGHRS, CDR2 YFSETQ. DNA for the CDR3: TGCGCCAGCAGCTTGGATCCGGGGGCGTACGGCTACACCTTC. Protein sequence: CASSLDPGAYGYTF.

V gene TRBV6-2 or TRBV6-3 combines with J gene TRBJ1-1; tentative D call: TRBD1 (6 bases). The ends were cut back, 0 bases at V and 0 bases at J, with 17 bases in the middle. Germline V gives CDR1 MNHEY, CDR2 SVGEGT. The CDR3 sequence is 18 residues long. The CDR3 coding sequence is TGTGCCAGCAGTTACTCGGTGGATCAGGGGACCATGAACACTGAAGCTTTCTTT. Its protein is CASSYSVDQGTMNTEAFF.

The CDR3 loop is CASSPISRGLTDTQYF. CDR3 nucleotide sequence: TGTGCCAGCAGCCCTATATCCCGGGGGCTCACAGATACGCAGTATTTT. The gene calls are TRBV7-8 and TRBJ2-3; D may be TRBD1 or TRBD2 (6 bases each). The germline V and J ends were trimmed by 5 bases and 2 bases, with 17 bases remaining between them. This CDR3 spans 16 amino acids. Per germline, CDR1 SGHVS and CDR2 FQNEAQ. Supplemented by reference TRBV7-8 and TRBJ2-3, the full variable domain reads GAGVSQSPRYKVAKRGQDVALRCDPISGHVSLFWYQQALGQGPEFLTYFQNEAQLDKSGLPSDRFFAERPEGSVSTLKIQRTQQEDSAVYLCASSPISRGLTDTQYFGPGTRLTVL.

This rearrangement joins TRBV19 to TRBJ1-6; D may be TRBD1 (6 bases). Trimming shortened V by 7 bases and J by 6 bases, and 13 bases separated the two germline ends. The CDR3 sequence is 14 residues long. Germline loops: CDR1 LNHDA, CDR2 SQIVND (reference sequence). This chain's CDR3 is CASTPDRINSPLHF. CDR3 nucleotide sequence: TGTGCCAGTACCCCGGACAGAATTAATTCACCCCTCCACTTT.